This T cell receptor beta chain emerged from a study of identical twins. Deletions cut 1 base from V and 1 base from J, with 13 bases between. CDR3 length equals 16 residues. The germline CDR1 and CDR2 sequences are MGHRA and YSYEKL. Points from the study as a whole: A cross-sectional statistical analysis, not follow-up of the same donors, supported the conclusions.

This clonotype was found a few times. As yet, its antigen is unknown. Template switching, a step in the protocol, added a universal primer site, and cDNA carried unique molecular identifiers. TCRdb independently ran MiXCR on the 5' RACE reads; one entry per CDR3 protein. The table includes about 340,000 distinct CDR3 sequences, approximately 13% detected once. A further study also used this sample, focusing on yellow fever vaccine responses in identical twins.

The origin of this receptor is a woman under 30 in good health. The chain links TRBV4-1 to TRBJ2-5; D is perhaps TRBD2 (5 bases). The sequenced sample consisted of CD8+ T cells sorted from blood. CDR3 DNA: TGCGCCAGCAGCCAAGTTTTCGCGGGCGCCCAAGAGACCCAGTACTTC. Its protein is CASSQVFAGAQETQYF.